Shown below are 21 T cell receptor beta chains from a single sample sequenced in a study of T cells in women clearing cervical HPV infection. Repertoires were generated with immunoSEQ multiplex PCR, while TCRdb's copy carries only in-frame clones and drops some. The sample is made up of about 16,000 clones, and the top ten hold roughly a tenth of it. Material for sequencing was blood buffy coat. The receptors come from a woman aged 18 to 69 with a cervical HPV16 infection that either progressed to CIN3+ or cleared (not recorded which).

Worth noting for this clone: The sequence runs out 3 residues before the end of the CDR3; the remainder is reconstructed from the germline J gene. The chain joins TRBV19 to TRBJ2-1, with 14 positions matching TRBD2. The CDR3 is 16 amino acids. The germline V gene encodes CDR1 LNHDA and CDR2 SQIVND (reference sequence). V shed 4 bases, J shed 4 bases, and the junction held 3 bases outside the gene matches. Here the CDR3 reads CASSRLAGGIYNEQFF. The covered CDR3 bases are TGTGCCAGTAGTAGACTAGCGGGGGGGATTTACAATGAG.

With respect to this clone: The CDR3 end lies 3 residues beyond the end of the read and is filled in from the germline J gene. The chain couples TRBV20-1 to TRBJ2-4, with a possible D match to TRBD2 (6 bases). Trimming cost V 0 bases and J 8 bases, with 17 bases left between them. The germline CDR1 and CDR2 sequences are DFQATT and SNEGSKA (reference sequence). The CDR3 is made up of 15 amino acids. The CDR3 loop is CSARDMGGNGDIQYF. CDR3 DNA, as far as it was read: TGCAGTGCTAGAGATATGGGGGGAAATGGGGACATT.

On this clone: At one end the junction does not follow the germline gene, possibly because of a read error. The CDR3 extends 3 residues past the end of the read, so its final part is completed from the germline J gene. The chain carries TRBV4-2 and TRBJ2-3; no definite D call. CDR3 length: 14 residues. From germline, CDR1 is LGHNA and CDR2 YNFKEQ. CDR3 DNA (partial): TGCGCCAGCAGCCAAGCCGAATGGGCGGATACG. Translating it yields CASSQAEWADT. The entire CDR3 sequence reads CASSQAEWADTQYF.

Concerning this clone: The CDR3 goes on 3 residues after the read ends, and that part is filled in from the germline J gene. This sequence joins TRBV29-1 and TRBJ1-2, with TRBD1 matching over 8 bases. The junction had 9 bases not matched to a gene; V was cut back by 5 bases and J by 4 bases. Per the germline V gene, CDR1 is SQVTM and CDR2 is ANQGSEA. CDR3 length: 14 residues. The CDR3 bases that were read are TGCAGCGTTCTTCAAGCCGGGACAGGCTATGGC. This encodes CSVLQAGTGYG. Given in full, the CDR3 is CSVLQAGTGYGYTF. Supplemented by reference TRBV29-1 and TRBJ1-2, the full variable domain reads SAVISQKPSRDICQRGTSLTIQCQVDSQVTMMFWYRQQPGQSLTLIATANQGSEATYESGFVIDKFPISRPNLTFSTLTVSNMSPEDSSIYLCSVLQAGTGYGYTFGSGTRLTVV.

The CDR3 sequence is CASSGGQQSYQPQHF. CDR3 DNA (partial): TGTGCCAGCAGCGGGGGACAGCAATCATATCAGCCC. The chain uses TRBV2 and TRBJ1-5, with 7 bases lining up with TRBD1. Read coverage stops 3 residues before the CDR3 terminus; the germline J gene supplies the remainder. This CDR3 has 15 residues. Unmatched junction bases numbered 10, after V lost 6 bases and J lost 5 bases. Germline lookup yields CDR1 SNHLY and CDR2 FYNNEI.

Regarding this clone: The CDR3 end falls 3 residues outside the read, so it is completed with the germline J gene. The chain joins TRBV6-2 or TRBV6-3 to TRBJ1-4; possibly TRBD1 for D (5 bases). CDR1 is MNHEY and CDR2 is SVGEGT in the germline V gene. The CDR3 contains 16 residues. Trimming pared 6 bases from V and 0 bases from J, leaving 14 bases between. The DNA read from the CDR3 is TGTGCCAGCAGCCGACGCGCGGGGGCAACTAATGAAAAA. Residues: CASSRRAGATNEK. The full CDR3 is CASSRRAGATNEKLFF.

Details on this clone: Read coverage stops 3 residues before the CDR3 terminus; the germline J gene supplies the remainder. This same CDR3 is encoded by further DNA sequences in the sample. This rearrangement joins TRBV11-3 to TRBJ1-1, with 10 bases that match TRBD1. The CDR3 is 15 residues long. Germline V lookup: CDR1 SGHNT, CDR2 YENEEA. CDR3: CASSLALGQGSAAFF. The CDR3 bases that were read are TGTGCCAGCAGCTTAGCCCTGGGACAGGGGTCGGCG. Full variable domain (rest looked up from reference TRBV11-3 and TRBJ1-1): EAGVVQSPRYKIIEKKQPVAFWCNPISGHNTLYWYLQNLGQGPELLIRYENEEAVDDSQLPKDRFSAERLKGVDSTLKIQPAELGDSAVYLCASSLALGQGSAAFFGQGTRLTVV.

CDR3 DNA, as far as it was read: TGTGCCAGCAGCCCCCGGGGGGGACTATACTACGAG. Translating it yields CASSPRGGLYYE. The whole CDR3 protein reads CASSPRGGLYYEQYF. The chain carries TRBV27 and TRBJ2-7; TRBD2 matches 8 bases. The read stops 3 residues short of the end of the CDR3; the missing end is completed from the germline J gene. After removal of 6 bases from V and 3 bases from J, the junction contained 10 bases not matched to a gene. This CDR3 has 15 residues. Germline V gives CDR1 MNHEY, CDR2 SMNVEV (reference sequence).

Points on this clone: The read terminates 3 residues ahead of where the CDR3 ends, so the germline J gene completes it. This chain joins TRBV20-1 and TRBJ1-2; unclear D gene. Trimming left V 0 bases short and J 4 bases short, with 9 bases between. This CDR3 is 13 amino acids long. Germline assignment: CDR1 DFQATT and CDR2 SNEGSKA (reference sequence). Incomplete CDR3 DNA: TGCAGTGCTAGAGAGGGCTATGGCTATGGC. This encodes CSAREGYGYG. The entire CDR3 protein is CSAREGYGYGYTF.

As for this clone: With the read ending 3 residues before the CDR3 end, the germline J gene is used to fill in that end. The genes are TRBV12-3 or TRBV12-4 and TRBJ2-5; D not certain. The ends were cut back, 2 bases at V and 2 bases at J, with 9 bases in the middle. The CDR3 consists of 14 residues. The CDR3 here is CASSLRLSQETQYF. Incomplete CDR3 DNA: TGTGCCAGCAGTTTAAGGCTCTCTCAAGAGACC.

This clone is labeled medium-sized (0.01 to 0.1%) based on frequency. The DNA ends 3 residues before the CDR3 does, and the rest of the CDR3 is filled in from the germline J gene. The V gene is TRBV7-8, the J gene TRBJ2-5, with 10 bases identical to TRBD1. Germline V CDR1 and CDR2: SGHVS, FQNEAQ. The CDR3 covers 15 residues. V trimming: 2 bases; J trimming: 4 bases; junction bases outside the gene matches: 4. The covered CDR3 bases are TGTGCCAGCAGCTTACGGGACAGGGGTGGAGAGACC. Translation: CASSLRDRGGET. The CDR3 as a whole reads CASSLRDRGGETQYF.

Points on this clone: Read coverage stops 3 residues before the CDR3 terminus; the germline J gene supplies the remainder. The J gene is TRBJ2-4, the V gene TRBV7-9; unclear D gene. The germline gives CDR1 SEHNR, CDR2 FQNEAQ (reference sequence). This CDR3 is built from 15 residues. The sequenced CDR3 bases are TGTGCCAGCAGCTTAACCCCCAGATCTAACTATGGT. Amino acids: CASSLTPRSNYG. The entire CDR3 sequence reads CASSLTPRSNYGQYF.

About this clone: The CDR3 extends 3 residues past the end of the read, so its final part is completed from the germline J gene. The J gene is TRBJ1-2, the V gene TRBV6-2 or TRBV6-3; 9 bases map to TRBD1. The CDR3 totals 15 residues. Per germline, CDR1 MNHEY and CDR2 SVGEGT. The CDR3 spells CASSYLAGQGSDYTF. Partial CDR3 DNA: TGTGCCAGCAGTTATTTGGCGGGACAGGGTTCCGAC.

CDR3 amino acids: CASSLGDSNEQFF. The DNA read from the CDR3 is TGCGCCAGCAGCTTGGGGGACTCCAATGAG. The chain joins TRBV5-1 to TRBJ2-1; D perhaps matches TRBD2 (6 bases). The DNA ends 3 residues before the CDR3 does, and the rest of the CDR3 is filled in from the germline J gene. Per germline, CDR1 SGHRS and CDR2 YFSETQ. Trimming removed 0 bases at V and 6 bases at J, with 7 bases between. The CDR3 is 13 residues long. Full variable domain (outside the CDR3, taken from reference TRBV5-1 and TRBJ2-1): KAGVTQTPRYLIKTRGQQVTLSCSPISGHRSVSWYQQTPGQGLQFLFEYFSETQRNKGNFPGRFSGRQFSNSRSEMNVSTLELGDSALYLCASSLGDSNEQFFGPGTRLTVL.

As regards this clone: From the germline J gene comes the end of the CDR3, since the read stops 3 residues before it. The chain recombines TRBV19 with TRBJ2-3, with 9 bases identical to TRBD1. V lost 7 bases, J lost 0 bases, and 8 bases stayed unmatched. Germline CDR1 and CDR2: LNHDA and SQIVND (reference sequence). The CDR3 sequence is 16 residues long. The sequenced part of the CDR3 DNA is TGTGCCAGTACTGCCCCGGGACAGGGAAGCACAGATACG. Encoded protein: CASTAPGQGSTDT. The whole CDR3 is CASTAPGQGSTDTQYF.

On this clone itself: The CDR3 goes on 3 residues after the read ends, and that part is filled in from the germline J gene. The chain combines TRBV30 with TRBJ1-5, with TRBD1 identical over 8 bases. The germline CDR1 and CDR2 sequences are GTSNPN and SVGIG (reference sequence). The CDR3 is made up of 16 amino acids. J gave up 7 bases and V 0 bases, and 11 bases lay outside the gene matches. The CDR3 bases that were read are TGTGCCTGGAGTGTACAAGGCAGGGGGCCAGGCCAGCCC. The encoded protein is CAWSVQGRGPGQP. The complete CDR3 protein is CAWSVQGRGPGQPQHF.

About this clone: The DNA ends 3 residues before the CDR3 does, and the rest of the CDR3 is filled in from the germline J gene. The genes are TRBV19 and TRBJ2-3; TRBD2 matches 9 bases. The CDR3 runs 15 residues. Germline CDR1 reads LNHDA; CDR2 reads SQIVND (reference sequence). V dropped 6 bases and J dropped 4; count of bases not matched to a gene: 8. The chain's CDR3 is CASSPRGGGADTQYF. The sequenced part of the CDR3 DNA is TGTGCCAGTAGCCCCCGGGGCGGGGGGGCAGATACG.

Comments on this clone: The CDR3 end lies 3 residues beyond the end of the read and is filled in from the germline J gene. The chain combines TRBV6-2 or TRBV6-3 with TRBJ2-3; possible D gene TRBD1, 6 bases. The V and J ends lost 4 bases and 8 bases respectively, with 16 bases between them. Germline loops: CDR1 MNHEY, CDR2 SVGEGT. This CDR3 contains 14 residues. The CDR3 loop reads CASSLAEGGFTQYF. CDR3 DNA, as far as it was read: TGTGCCAGCAGTTTAGCCGAAGGGGGATTTACG.

The covered CDR3 bases are TGTGCCACCAGCAGGGACAGGGTAGGGGAGACC. Translation gives CATSRDRVGET. The complete CDR3 protein is CATSRDRVGETQYF. V and J are TRBV15 and TRBJ2-5; the match to TRBD1 covers 8 bases. Read data end 3 residues before the CDR3 end; the end is taken from the germline J gene. V was pared by 3 bases and J by 5 bases, with 5 bases of the junction left unmatched. The CDR3 length is 14 residues. The germline V gene has CDR1 LNHNV and CDR2 YYDKDF (reference sequence).

About this clone itself: The DNA ends 3 residues before the CDR3 does, and the rest of the CDR3 is filled in from the germline J gene. The chain employs TRBV30 and TRBJ1-4, with a weak D call TRBD1 (5 bases). Germline V CDR1 and CDR2: GTSNPN, SVGIG (reference sequence). The CDR3 loop spans 14 amino acids. Deletions cut 5 bases from V and 2 bases from J, with 12 bases between. The covered CDR3 bases are TGTGCCTGGGGCTCAGGGAGTACTAATGAAAAA. Translating gives CAWGSGSTNEK. The entire CDR3 sequence reads CAWGSGSTNEKLFF.

As regards this clone: Germline is not matched at one junction end, which may reflect a read error. The sample contains more than one DNA sequence encoding this CDR3. Incomplete CDR3 DNA: TGTGCCAGCAGCCAAGGACAGGGGGCTGGAAACACG. It translates to CASSQGQGAGNT. The complete CDR3 sequence is CASSQGQGAGNTIYF. V is TRBV14 and J is TRBJ1-3; 10 bases line up with TRBD1. Read sequence stops 3 residues before the CDR3 end, and the germline J gene provides the missing end. CDR1 and CDR2 (germline): SGHDN, FVKESK. The CDR3 contains 15 residues. Full variable domain (rest looked up from reference TRBV14 and TRBJ1-3): EAGVTQFPSHSVIEKGQTVTLRCDPISGHDNLYWYRRVMGKEIKFLLHFVKESKQDESGMPNNRFLAERTGGTYSTLKVQPAELEDSGVYFCASSQGQGAGNTIYFGEGSWLTVV.